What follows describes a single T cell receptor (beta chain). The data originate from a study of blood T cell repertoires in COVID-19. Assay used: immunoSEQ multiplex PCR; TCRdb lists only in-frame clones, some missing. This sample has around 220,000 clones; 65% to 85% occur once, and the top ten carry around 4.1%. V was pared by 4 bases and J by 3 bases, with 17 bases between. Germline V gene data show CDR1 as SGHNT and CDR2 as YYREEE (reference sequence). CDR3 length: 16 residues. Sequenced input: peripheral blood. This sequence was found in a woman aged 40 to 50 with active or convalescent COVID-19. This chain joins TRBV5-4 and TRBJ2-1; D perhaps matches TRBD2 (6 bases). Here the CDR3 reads CASSRGAGPVYNEQFF. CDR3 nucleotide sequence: TGTGCCAGCAGCCGGGGAGCGGGCCCAGTCTACAATGAGCAGTTCTTC. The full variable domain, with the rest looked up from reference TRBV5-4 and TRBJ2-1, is ETGVTQSPTHLIKTRGQQVTLRCSSQSGHNTVSWYQQALGQGPQFIFQYYREEENGRGNFPPRFSGLQFPNYSSELNVNALELDDSALYLCASSRGAGPVYNEQFFGPGTRLTVL.